The count of the clone carrying this TCR beta chain is one. Per the germline V gene, CDR1 is MGHDK and CDR2 is SYGVNS. Trimming removed 3 bases from V and 1 base from J; junction bases left unmatched: 2. CDR3 length: 15 residues. This entry belongs to a study of blood T cell repertoires in COVID-19. Using immunoSEQ multiplex PCR, the repertoire was profiled, and TCRdb retains in-frame clones only, with some absent. The sample has 100,000 to 150,000 clones, about 89% seen once. Material: peripheral blood. The chain carries TRBV25-1 and TRBJ2-3, with 9 bases identical to TRBD1. The receptor was isolated from a man aged 55 to 70 with COVID-19, enrolled during active disease. As DNA, the CDR3 is TGTGCCAGCAGTGAGTGGACAGGGGGCACAGATACGCAGTATTTT. Translation: CASSEWTGGTDTQYF.